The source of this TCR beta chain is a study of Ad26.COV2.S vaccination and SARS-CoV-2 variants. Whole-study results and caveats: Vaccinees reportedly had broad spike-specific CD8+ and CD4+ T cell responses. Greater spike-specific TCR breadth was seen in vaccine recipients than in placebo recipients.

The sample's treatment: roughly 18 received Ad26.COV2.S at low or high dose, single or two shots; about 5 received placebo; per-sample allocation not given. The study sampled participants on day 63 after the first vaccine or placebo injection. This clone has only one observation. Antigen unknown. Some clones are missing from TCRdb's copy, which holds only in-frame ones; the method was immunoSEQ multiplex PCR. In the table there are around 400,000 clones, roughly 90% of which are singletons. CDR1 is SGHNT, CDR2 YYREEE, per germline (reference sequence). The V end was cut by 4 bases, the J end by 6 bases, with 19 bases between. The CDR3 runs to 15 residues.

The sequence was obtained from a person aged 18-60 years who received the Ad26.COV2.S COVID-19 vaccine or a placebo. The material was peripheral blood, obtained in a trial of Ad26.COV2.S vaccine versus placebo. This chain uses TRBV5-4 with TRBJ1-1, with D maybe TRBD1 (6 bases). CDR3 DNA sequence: TGTGCCAGCAGCCCTCCCACCGGGGGGCTCGCTGAAGCTTTCTTT. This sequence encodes CASSPPTGGLAEAFF.